These 17 T cell receptor beta chains were sequenced from one sample in a study of blood T cell repertoires in COVID-19. Libraries were prepared by immunoSEQ multiplex PCR; TCRdb keeps only in-frame clonotypes and omits some of them. The table has tens of thousands of clones, approximately 89% seen once. The sequenced material came from peripheral blood. All receptors derive from a woman aged 80 or older with active COVID-19.

The chain joins TRBV10-3 to TRBJ2-7; D is perhaps TRBD2 (7 bases). The length of the CDR3 is 17 residues. Trimming took 3 bases from V and 0 from J, leaving 18 bases between them. Germline values: CDR1 ENHRY, CDR2 SYGVKD. CDR3 loop: CAISEPGGGLSSYEQYF. CDR3 nucleotide sequence: TGTGCCATCAGTGAACCGGGGGGCGGGCTGAGCTCCTACGAGCAGTACTTC.

The chain carries TRBV4-1 and TRBJ2-7; the D gene is possibly TRBD2 (6 bases). The CDR3 spans 14 residues. Germline CDR1 reads MGHRA; CDR2 reads YSYEKL. The V end lost 5 bases, the J end lost 2 bases, and 13 bases lay between the germline ends. The CDR3 sequence: CASSYLSGTYEQYF. For the CDR3, the DNA is TGCGCCAGCAGCTACCTTAGCGGAACCTACGAGCAGTACTTC.

The J gene is TRBJ2-2, the V gene TRBV5-4; 8 bases map to TRBD2. This CDR3 comprises 12 residues. The germline CDR1 and CDR2 sequences are SGHNT and YYREEE (reference sequence). The junction had 6 bases not matched to a gene; V was cut back by 4 bases and J by 13 bases. The CDR3 coding sequence is TGTGCCAGCAGCGCCCGGGGGGGTGGGCTGTTTTTT. It codes for CASSARGGGLFF.

The rearrangement uses TRBV7-9 and TRBJ2-7; the match to TRBD2 covers 9 bases. Trimming removed 6 bases from V and 7 bases from J; junction bases left unmatched: 10. Germline lookup yields CDR1 SEHNR and CDR2 FQNEAQ (reference sequence). The CDR3 is made up of 14 amino acids. This CDR3 is CASREMLAGDEQYF. CDR3 in DNA: TGTGCCAGCAGAGAAATGTTAGCGGGGGATGAGCAGTACTTC.

This sequence joins TRBV28 and TRBJ2-7, with D possibly TRBD2 on 5 matching bases. V lost 4 bases, J lost 3 bases, and 19 bases lay in between. The CDR3 covers 16 residues. CDR1 MDHEN and CDR2 SYDVKM come from the germline V gene. The CDR3: CASSSPAAGQGYEQYF. The CDR3 bases are TGTGCCAGCAGTTCACCTGCTGCGGGTCAAGGCTACGAGCAGTACTTC.

This sequence joins TRBV6-6 and TRBJ1-1; D not resolved. Germline lookup yields CDR1 MNHNY and CDR2 SVGAGI (reference sequence). V was clipped by 2 bases and J by 11 bases, with 18 bases between them. This CDR3 contains 14 residues. The CDR3, as DNA: TGTGCCAGCAGTTACACCACCTCTCCAGAGGTGGCTTTCTTT. Protein: CASSYTTSPEVAFF.

The chain uses TRBV7-3 and TRBJ2-3, with 11 bases matching TRBD2. The germline CDR1 and CDR2 sequences are SGHTA and FQGTGA. This CDR3 has 15 amino acids. Unmatched junction bases numbered 6, after V lost 5 bases and J lost 5 bases. Here the CDR3 reads CASSPQTSGRDTQYF. Here the CDR3 DNA reads TGTGCCAGCAGCCCTCAAACTAGCGGGAGAGATACGCAGTATTTT.

This chain links TRBV5-4 with TRBJ2-3; a possible D gene is TRBD1 (5 bases). The CDR3 is made up of 15 amino acids. Looked up from germline, CDR1 is SGHNT and CDR2 is YYREEE (reference sequence). The V end was cut by 4 bases, the J end by 2 bases, with 14 bases between. CDR3 bases: TGTGCCAGCAGCCCTCGAGCAGGGATCACAGATACGCAGTATTTT. It translates to CASSPRAGITDTQYF.

This clone occurred once. The chain combines TRBV5-6 with TRBJ1-3; D is perhaps TRBD1 (6 bases). The germline gives CDR1 SGHDT, CDR2 YYEEEE. CDR3 size: 17 residues. V shed 1 base and J shed 1 base, with 15 bases lying between them. CDR3 in amino acids: CASSLYREGYSGNTIYF. CDR3 nucleotide sequence: TGTGCCAGCAGCTTGTACAGGGAGGGTTATTCTGGAAACACCATATATTTT.

There are many counts of this clone. The genes are TRBV29-1 and TRBJ2-7, with TRBD1 matching 8 bases. Germline CDR1 SQVTM, CDR2 ANQGSEA. This CDR3 contains 12 residues. Trimming took 7 bases from V and 6 from J; bases not matched to a gene: 8. The CDR3 protein is CSAGQGKGEQYF. For the CDR3, the DNA is TGCAGCGCTGGACAGGGTAAGGGCGAGCAGTACTTC.

V is TRBV7-9 and J is TRBJ2-2; 10 bases match TRBD2. This CDR3 is built from 14 residues. CDR1 SEHNR and CDR2 FQNEAQ come from the germline V gene (reference sequence). The V and J ends lost 7 bases and 6 bases, in that order; junction bases with no gene match: 5. For the CDR3, the DNA is TGTGCCAGCACGGTAGCGGGAGGTTCCGGGGAGCTGTTTTTT. This sequence encodes CASTVAGGSGELFF.

The V call is TRBV5-4, the J call TRBJ2-7, with 7 bases lining up with TRBD1. Germline loops: CDR1 SGHNT, CDR2 YYREEE (reference sequence). The junction had 7 bases not matched to a gene; V was cut back by 4 bases and J by 3 bases. The CDR3 is 14 amino acids. For the CDR3, the DNA is TGTGCCAGCAGCCCGGGGACAGAGTTCTACGAGCAGTACTTC. This encodes CASSPGTEFYEQYF.

The chain links TRBV5-1 to TRBJ2-5, with D unclear. The germline V and J ends were trimmed by 4 bases and 5 bases, with 12 bases remaining between them. The CDR3 runs to 13 residues. The germline gives CDR1 SGHRS, CDR2 YFSETQ. The CDR3 coding sequence is TGCGCCAGCAGCCCGCAAAGGCGGGAGACCCAGTACTTC. Residues: CASSPQRRETQYF.

This chain joins TRBV13 and TRBJ2-2, with D maybe TRBD1 (5 bases). The V gene lost 2 bases and the J gene lost 2 bases, with 9 bases spanning the gap. The germline V gene encodes CDR1 PRHDT and CDR2 FYEKMQ (reference sequence). CDR3 size: 15 residues. CDR3 loop: CASSLLGANTGELFF. The CDR3, as DNA: TGTGCCAGCAGCTTATTAGGGGCCAACACCGGGGAGCTGTTTTTT.

In its sample, this clone was seen once. The chain uses TRBV5-4 and TRBJ2-2, with 7 bases that match TRBD1. The trim removed 4 bases at V and 2 bases at J, leaving 5 bases unmatched. The CDR3 runs to 15 residues. The germline V gene encodes CDR1 SGHNT and CDR2 YYREEE (reference sequence). CDR3 sequence (DNA): TGTGCCAGCAGCCAACAGGGGCTTAACACCGGGGAGCTGTTTTTT. Its translation: CASSQQGLNTGELFF.

The rearrangement uses TRBV24-1 and TRBJ2-4; 14 bases align to TRBD2. The CDR3 runs 16 residues. Germline V gives CDR1 KGHDR, CDR2 SFDVKD. The V and J ends lost 2 bases and 6 bases, in that order; junction bases with no gene match: 2. The CDR3 is CATSDSGTSGRNIQYF. CDR3 nucleotide sequence: TGTGCCACCAGTGATTCCGGGACTAGCGGGAGAAACATTCAGTACTTC.

The table lists this clone with a count of one. The chain uses TRBV3-1 (or the pseudogene TRBV3-2) and TRBJ2-5; no definite D call. CDR1 LGHDT and CDR2 YNNKEL come from the germline V gene (reference sequence). V lost 0 bases to trimming and J lost 6 bases, with 5 bases between them. This CDR3 spans 12 amino acids. CDR3: CASSQDKKTQYF. Here the CDR3 DNA reads TGTGCCAGCAGCCAAGATAAAAAGACCCAGTACTTC.